The table lists the clone carrying this T cell receptor beta chain with many counts. Its cognate antigen is unknown. The data are from a study of metastatic and nonmetastatic thyroid tumors. The overall study: The comparison covered peripheral blood and tumor or nodule tissue in malignant and benign thyroid patients.

Thyroid surgery took place with no prior treatment in any patient. TCRdb re-called clones from the PCR reads using MiXCR. The sample includes almost 9,000 clones, about 15% of them seen just once. Study results and limitations: Patients with malignant thyroid tumors reportedly had significantly higher TCR beta diversity than those with benign nodules, in blood and tumor.

This CDR3 spans 15 amino acids. CDR1 is GTSNPN and CDR2 is SVGIG in the germline V gene (reference sequence). V was cut by 3 bases and J by 7 bases, with 18 bases left in between. The chain employs TRBV30 and TRBJ1-4; tentatively, D is TRBD1 (6 bases). Sequencing was carried out using blood. The clonotype comes from a female donor with papillary thyroid cancer or a benign thyroid nodule (not recorded which). Some clones in this sample may be carry-over from other donors' samples. CDR3 residues: CAWSDKQGYFEKLFF. The CDR3 DNA reads TGTGCCTGGAGCGATAAACAGGGCTATTTTGAAAAACTGTTTTTT. Together with reference TRBV30 and TRBJ1-4, the CDR3 gives the full variable domain: SQTIHQWPATLVQPVGSPLSLECTVEGTSNPNLYWYRQAAGRGLQLLFYSVGIGQISSEVPQNLSASRPQDRQFILSSKKLLLSDSGFYLCAWSDKQGYFEKLFFGSGTQLSVL.